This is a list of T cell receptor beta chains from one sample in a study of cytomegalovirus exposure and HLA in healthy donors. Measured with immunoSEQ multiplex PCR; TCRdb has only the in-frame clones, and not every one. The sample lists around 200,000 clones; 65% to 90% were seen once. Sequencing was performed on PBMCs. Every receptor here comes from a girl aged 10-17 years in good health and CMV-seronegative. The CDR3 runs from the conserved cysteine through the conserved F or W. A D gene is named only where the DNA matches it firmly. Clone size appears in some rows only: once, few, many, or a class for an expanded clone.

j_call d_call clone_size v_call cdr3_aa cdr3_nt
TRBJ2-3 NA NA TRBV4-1 CASSQAGDTDTQYF TGCGCCAGCAGCCAAGCGGGGGACACAGATACGCAGTATTTT
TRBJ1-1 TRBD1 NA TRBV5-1 CASSRGTGETEAFF TGCGCCAGCAGCCGGGGGACAGGCGAAACTGAAGCTTTCTTT
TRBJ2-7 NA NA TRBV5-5 CASSSAYEQYF TGTGCCAGCAGCTCCGCGTACGAGCAGTACTTC
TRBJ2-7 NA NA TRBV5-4 CASSLVAGEQYF TGTGCCAGCAGCTTAGTGGCGGGCGAGCAGTACTTC
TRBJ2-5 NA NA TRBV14 CASSQGTTYRGETQYF TGTGCCAGCAGCCAAGGGACTACCTATAGGGGAGAGACCCAGTACTTC
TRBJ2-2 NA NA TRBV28 CASNRPTGAGELFF TGTGCCAGCAACAGACCGACCGGGGCCGGGGAGCTGTTTTTT
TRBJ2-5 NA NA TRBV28 CASMTRGTETQYF TGTGCCAGCATGACAAGGGGCACGGAGACCCAGTACTTC
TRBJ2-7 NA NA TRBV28 CASSLHGGDYEQYF TGTGCCAGCAGTTTGCACGGAGGAGACTACGAGCAGTACTTC
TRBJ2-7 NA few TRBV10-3 CAISESQTYEQYF TGTGCCATCAGTGAGTCCCAGACCTACGAGCAGTACTTC
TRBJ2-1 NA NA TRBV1 CTSSPSNGGIPLSGRCYEQFF TGCACCAGCAGCCCGTCTAACGGCGGAATTCCATTGAGCGGGAGATGTTATGAGCAGTTCTTC
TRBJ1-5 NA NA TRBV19 CASTLGGYSNQPQHF TGTGCCAGTACCCTTGGCGGGTATAGCAATCAGCCCCAGCATTTT
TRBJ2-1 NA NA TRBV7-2 CASSLVVLQLNNEQFF TGTGCCAGCAGCTTAGTTGTCTTACAGCTCAACAATGAGCAGTTCTTC
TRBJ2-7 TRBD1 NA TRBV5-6 CASSSDRGSGYEQYF TGTGCCAGCAGCTCTGACAGGGGGTCAGGATACGAGCAGTACTTC
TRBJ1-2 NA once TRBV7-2 CASAGPDRFMGGYTF TGTGCCAGCGCCGGACCGGACAGATTTATGGGTGGCTACACCTTC
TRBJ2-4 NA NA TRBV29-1 CSVEAHRKNIQYF TGCAGCGTTGAAGCTCACAGGAAAAACATTCAGTACTTC
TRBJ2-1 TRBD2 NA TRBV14 CASSQPSGGAPLQFF TGTGCCAGCAGCCAACCTAGCGGGGGGGCCCCCTTGCAGTTCTTC
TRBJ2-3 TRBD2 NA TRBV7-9 CASSLTREGRGDTQYF TGTGCCAGCAGCTTAACGAGGGAGGGCCGAGGAGATACGCAGTATTTT
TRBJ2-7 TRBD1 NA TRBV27 CASSKGTVNEQYF TGTGCCAGCAGCAAAGGGACAGTTAACGAGCAGTACTTC
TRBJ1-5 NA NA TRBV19 CASSIATGNQPQHF TGTGCCAGTAGTATAGCAACGGGCAATCAGCCCCAGCATTTT
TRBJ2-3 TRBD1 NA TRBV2 CASTDRGTDTQYF TGTGCCAGCACCGACAGGGGGACAGATACGCAGTATTTT
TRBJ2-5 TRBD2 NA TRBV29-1 CSVDGLKRGVETQYF TGCAGCGTTGATGGCCTGAAACGGGGGGTAGAGACCCAGTACTTC
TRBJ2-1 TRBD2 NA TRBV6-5 CASSLAGGLYNEQFF TGTGCCAGCAGCTTAGCGGGGGGGCTTTACAATGAGCAGTTCTTC
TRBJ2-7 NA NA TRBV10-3 CAISESMGEARWEQYF TGTGCCATCAGTGAGTCGATGGGGGAGGCGCGGTGGGAGCAGTACTTC
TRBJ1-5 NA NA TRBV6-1 CASSEAGGDQPQHF TGTGCCAGCAGTGAAGCCGGGGGGGATCAGCCCCAGCATTTT
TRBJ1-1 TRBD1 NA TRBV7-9 CASSLGFDREVSDAFF TGTGCCAGCAGCTTAGGGTTTGACAGGGAAGTAAGTGATGCTTTCTTT
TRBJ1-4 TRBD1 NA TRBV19 CASSIFRDRDEKLFF TGTGCCAGTAGTATTTTCCGGGACAGGGACGAAAAACTGTTTTTT
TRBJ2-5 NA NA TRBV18 CASSPMRETQYF TGTGCCAGCTCACCTATGAGGGAGACCCAGTACTTC
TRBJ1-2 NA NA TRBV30 CAWSVSPGNRDGYTF TGTGCCTGGAGTGTTTCCCCTGGGAACAGGGATGGCTACACCTTC
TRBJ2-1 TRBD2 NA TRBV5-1 CASSGTSGGTEQFF TGCGCCAGCAGCGGGACTAGTGGGGGGACTGAGCAGTTCTTC
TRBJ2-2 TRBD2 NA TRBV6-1 CASSELAENTGELFF TGTGCCAGCAGTGAACTAGCGGAGAACACCGGGGAGCTGTTTTTT
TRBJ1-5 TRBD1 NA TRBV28 CAVDRGGINQPQHF TGTGCCGTGGACAGGGGCGGGATTAATCAGCCCCAGCATTTT
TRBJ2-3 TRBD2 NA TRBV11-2 CASRHGGGSTDTQYF TGTGCCAGCAGACACGGGGGGGGAAGCACAGATACGCAGTATTTT
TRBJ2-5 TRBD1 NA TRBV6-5 CASSTGEQETQYF TGTGCCAGCAGTACAGGGGAACAAGAGACCCAGTACTTC
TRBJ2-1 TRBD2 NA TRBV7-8 CASSFKGLAETSSYNEQFF TGTGCCAGCAGCTTTAAGGGACTAGCGGAGACTAGCTCCTACAATGAGCAGTTCTTC
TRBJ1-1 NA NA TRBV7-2 CASSLVTGVLWGRTEAFF TGTGCCAGCAGCTTAGTGACGGGTGTCTTGTGGGGGAGGACTGAAGCTTTCTTT
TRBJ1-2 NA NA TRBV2 CASSLHRENYGYTF TGTGCCAGCAGCCTCCACAGGGAAAACTATGGCTACACCTTC
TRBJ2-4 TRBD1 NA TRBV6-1 CASTGTGKGNIQYF TGTGCCAGCACGGGGACAGGGAAGGGAAACATTCAGTACTTC
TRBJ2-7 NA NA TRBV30 CAWASSYEQYF TGTGCCTGGGCCAGCTCCTACGAGCAGTACTTC
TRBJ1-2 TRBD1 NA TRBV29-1 CSAGDRTRYGYTF TGCAGCGCCGGGGACAGGACCCGCTATGGCTACACCTTC
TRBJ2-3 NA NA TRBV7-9 CASSLAPGGHDTQYF TGTGCCAGCAGCTTAGCCCCAGGGGGGCATGATACGCAGTATTTT
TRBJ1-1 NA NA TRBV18 CASSANPGTHTEAFF TGTGCCAGCTCAGCGAACCCCGGGACTCACACTGAAGCTTTCTTT
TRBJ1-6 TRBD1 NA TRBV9 CASSVNPGTGYNSPLHF TGTGCCAGCAGCGTAAACCCAGGGACAGGGTATAATTCACCCCTCCACTTT
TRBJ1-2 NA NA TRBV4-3 CASSQDRGTHYGYTF TGCGCCAGCAGCCAAGATAGGGGGACCCACTATGGCTACACCTTC
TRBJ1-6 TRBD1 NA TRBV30 CAWSVLIRGNSPLHF TGTGCCTGGAGTGTACTAATCAGGGGGAATTCACCCCTCCACTTT
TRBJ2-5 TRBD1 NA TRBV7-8 CASSQGTGEETQYF TGTGCCAGCAGCCAGGGGACAGGGGAAGAGACCCAGTACTTC
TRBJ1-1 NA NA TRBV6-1 CASFRQADGLEAFF TGTGCCAGCTTCCGACAGGCTGACGGGTTGGAAGCTTTCTTT
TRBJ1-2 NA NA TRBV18 CASSLHPTGNGYTF TGTGCCAGCTCACTTCACCCTACAGGGAACGGCTACACCTTC
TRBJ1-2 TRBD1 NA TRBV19 CASRGTGKGDYGYTF TGTGCCAGCCGAGGGACAGGGAAAGGGGACTATGGCTACACCTTC
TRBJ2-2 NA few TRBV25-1 CASSESGVAGELFF TGTGCCAGCAGTGAATCAGGGGTGGCCGGGGAGCTGTTTTTT
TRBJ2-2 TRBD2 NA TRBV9 CASSVGGAAVSTGELFF TGTGCCAGCAGCGTCGGGGGGGCGGCTGTGAGCACCGGGGAGCTGTTTTTT
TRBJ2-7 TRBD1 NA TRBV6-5 CASSWGDGQGVYEQYF TGTGCCAGCAGTTGGGGGGATGGACAGGGAGTTTACGAGCAGTACTTC
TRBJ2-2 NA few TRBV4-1 CASSQVLGRQEELFF TGCGCCAGCAGCCAAGTTTTGGGCAGACAGGAGGAGCTGTTTTTT
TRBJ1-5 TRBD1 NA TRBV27 CASSDREPNQPQHF TGTGCCAGCAGCGACAGGGAACCCAATCAGCCCCAGCATTTT
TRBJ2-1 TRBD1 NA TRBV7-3 CASSPPDRDEQFF TGTGCCAGCAGCCCCCCCGACAGGGATGAGCAGTTCTTC
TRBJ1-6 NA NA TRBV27 CASGSVAQAYNSPLHF TGTGCCAGCGGATCGGTCGCGCAGGCCTATAATTCACCCCTCCACTTT
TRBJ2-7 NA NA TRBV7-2 CASSLGVRQSAYEQYF TGTGCCAGCAGCTTAGGCGTCCGACAGAGTGCCTACGAGCAGTACTTC